The 26 T cell receptor beta chains listed next were all sequenced from one sample in a study of shared clonotypes between healthy human individuals. Assay used: immunoSEQ multiplex PCR; TCRdb lists only in-frame clones, some missing. The top ten clones hold roughly 0.055% of a sample with hundreds of thousands of clones, approximately 97% of them seen once. Sequenced material: naive CD4+ T cells sorted from blood. Subset of the sample: CD45RA+ positively selected. These receptors all come from a woman under 40 in good health.

J is TRBJ2-1 and V is TRBV30, with no clear D. Trimming pared 0 bases from V and 0 bases from J, leaving 6 bases between. This CDR3 has 14 amino acids. Germline loops: CDR1 GTSNPN, CDR2 SVGIG (reference sequence). The CDR3 is CAWSVGDSYNEQFF. The CDR3 bases are TGTGCCTGGAGTGTTGGGGACTCCTACAATGAGCAGTTCTTC.

The J gene is TRBJ1-6, the V gene TRBV28; D perhaps matches TRBD1 (6 bases). This CDR3 contains 15 residues. The ends were cut back, 1 base at V and 8 bases at J, with 12 bases in the middle. Germline values: CDR1 MDHEN, CDR2 SYDVKM. This CDR3 is CASSLFVQGDSPLHF. The CDR3 nucleotides are TGTGCCAGCAGTTTATTCGTACAGGGCGATTCACCCCTCCACTTT.

The chain employs TRBV14 and TRBJ2-5; 11 bases fit TRBD2. With V trimmed by 4 bases and J by 7 bases, 11 bases remained unmatched. The CDR3 loop spans 16 amino acids. Germline CDR1 is SGHDN and CDR2 is FVKESK. The CDR3 is CASSPLAGGSLGTQYF. The CDR3 DNA follows: TGTGCCAGCAGCCCGCTAGCGGGAGGCTCCTTGGGGACCCAGTACTTC.

The gene calls are TRBV27 and TRBJ2-4; 9 nucleotides agree with TRBD1. CDR3 size: 15 residues. V trimming: 6 bases; J trimming: 3 bases; junction bases outside the gene matches: 6. Germline CDR1 MNHEY, CDR2 SMNVEV (reference sequence). CDR3 DNA sequence: TGTGCCAGCAGGAGACAGGGGGTCGACAAAAACATTCAGTACTTC. It specifies CASRRQGVDKNIQYF.

J is TRBJ2-3 and V is TRBV28, with D possibly matching TRBD2 (7 bases). CDR3 length: 17 residues. From germline, CDR1 is MDHEN and CDR2 SYDVKM. V lost 6 bases and J 0 bases, leaving 19 bases between the germline ends. CDR3 residues: CASSRWGGFTSTDTQYF. CDR3 sequence (DNA): TGTGCCAGCAGCCGATGGGGGGGCTTTACTAGCACAGATACGCAGTATTTT.

The rearrangement joins TRBV6-5 to TRBJ1-2; the match to TRBD1 covers 9 bases. V lost 6 bases to trimming and J lost 7 bases; unmatched junction nucleotides: 9. CDR3 length: 14 residues. Per germline, CDR1 MNHEY and CDR2 SVGAGI. The CDR3 DNA reads TGTGCCAGCAGAGGGACAGGGACAACTCGTGGCTACACCTTC. The encoded protein is CASRGTGTTRGYTF.

In this sample, this clone turned up once. J is TRBJ1-2 and V is TRBV28; the match to TRBD1 covers 8 bases. V trimming: 9 bases; J trimming: 8 bases; junction bases outside the gene matches: 11. This CDR3 spans 13 amino acids. In germline, CDR1 is MDHEN, CDR2 SYDVKM. CDR3 nucleotide sequence: TGTGCCAGTCAGACAGGGGCCCGGTGGGGCTACACCTTC. Its protein is CASQTGARWGYTF.

The chain carries TRBV7-3 and TRBJ2-2; 11 bases align to TRBD2. This CDR3 contains 16 residues. In germline, CDR1 is SGHTA, CDR2 FQGTGA. V gave up 2 bases and J gave up 6 bases; unmatched junction bases: 5. The CDR3, as DNA: TGTGCCAGCAGCTTATCGTTTAGCGGGAGGGCCGGGGAGCTGTTTTTT. Its translation: CASSLSFSGRAGELFF.

As regards this clone: The sample holds other DNA sequences that translate to the same CDR3. The chain uses TRBV28 and TRBJ2-7; 12 bases map to TRBD1. The CDR3 runs to 16 residues. With V trimmed by 2 bases and J by 3 bases, 5 bases remained unmatched. CDR1 and CDR2 (germline): MDHEN, SYDVKM. The CDR3 reads CASSLLGTGGNYEQYF. In nucleotides, the CDR3 is TGTGCCAGCAGTTTACTGGGGACAGGGGGCAACTACGAGCAGTACTTC. The whole variable domain, filled in from reference TRBV28 and TRBJ2-7, reads DVKVTQSSRYLVKRTGEKVFLECVQDMDHENMFWYRQDPGLGLRLIYFSYDVKMKEKGDIPEGYSVSREKKERFSLILESASTNQTSMYLCASSLLGTGGNYEQYFGPGTRLTVT.

The chain recombines TRBV18 with TRBJ1-1, with D maybe TRBD1 (5 bases). The CDR3 spans 14 residues. The germline CDR1 and CDR2 sequences are KGHSH and LQKENI. V lost 5 bases, J lost 5 bases, and 15 bases lay in between. Written as DNA, the CDR3 is TGTGCCAGCTCAACGTCCGGGGGGGGTACTGAAGCTTTCTTT. This gives the protein CASSTSGGGTEAFF.

CDR3 amino acids: CASRMGQASYEQYF. CDR3 nucleotide sequence: TGTGCCAGCAGGATGGGACAGGCCTCCTACGAGCAGTACTTC. This chain links TRBV2 with TRBJ2-7, with TRBD1 identical over 8 bases. This CDR3 is built from 14 residues. Germline V lookup: CDR1 SNHLY, CDR2 FYNNEI. V dropped 6 bases and J dropped 0; count of bases not matched to a gene: 4.

The chain is built from TRBV18 and TRBJ1-1; perhaps TRBD1 as D (6 bases). Germline V lookup: CDR1 KGHSH, CDR2 LQKENI. The CDR3 is 15 amino acids. V was shortened by 0 bases and J by 5 bases, with 13 bases between the two germline ends. CDR3 coding DNA: TGTGCCAGCTCACCACCGAGCAGGGGTACGACTGAAGCTTTCTTT. Protein: CASSPPSRGTTEAFF.

The CDR3 nucleotides are TGTGCCAGCAGCCGTTTGACGGCGAACACTGAAGCTTTCTTT. This sequence encodes CASSRLTANTEAFF. This chain uses TRBV5-8 with TRBJ1-1; D unclear. CDR1 and CDR2 (germline): SGHTS, YDEGEE. The CDR3 is 14 amino acids. The germline V and J ends were trimmed by 4 bases and 1 base, with 11 bases remaining between them.

This chain uses TRBV28 with TRBJ2-2, with 14 bases identical to TRBD2. Germline V gives CDR1 MDHEN, CDR2 SYDVKM. The J segment lost 4 bases and the V segment lost 4 bases, leaving 2 bases of the junction unmatched. The CDR3 totals 16 residues. The CDR3 is CASSSGLAGVTGELFF. CDR3 nucleotide sequence: TGTGCCAGCAGTTCGGGACTAGCGGGAGTCACCGGGGAGCTGTTTTTT.

This chain links TRBV28 with TRBJ2-5; 7 bases align to TRBD1. The tail of the sequence fits TRBJ2-7 better, so the J call may be wrong. The CDR3 contains 13 residues. The germline gives CDR1 MDHEN, CDR2 SYDVKM. The CDR3 sequence: CASTRTGAYEQYF. CDR3 nucleotides: TGTGCCAGCACCCGGACAGGAGCCTACGAGCAGTACTTC.

This sequence joins TRBV5-4 and TRBJ2-2, with D unresolved. CDR1 is SGHNT and CDR2 is YYREEE in the germline V gene (reference sequence). The CDR3 is 13 amino acids. The V end was cut by 4 bases, the J end by 1 base, with 5 bases between. The CDR3 loop reads CASSRQNTGELFF. The CDR3 DNA sequence: TGTGCCAGCAGCAGACAGAACACCGGGGAGCTGTTTTTT.

The chain links TRBV28 to TRBJ1-1, with unresolved D. V gave up 3 bases and J gave up 7 bases, with 12 bases separating them. CDR3 length equals 13 residues. From germline, CDR1 is MDHEN and CDR2 SYDVKM. The CDR3 region is CASSLGQWSEAFF. CDR3 in DNA: TGTGCCAGCAGTTTGGGCCAATGGAGTGAAGCTTTCTTT.

The chain couples TRBV5-1 to TRBJ2-1; unclear D gene. Germline lookup yields CDR1 SGHRS and CDR2 YFSETQ. CDR3 length: 12 residues. With 4 bases removed from V and 7 bases from J, the gap between germline ends came to 9 bases. The chain's CDR3 is CASSRPENEQFF. The CDR3 coding sequence is TGCGCCAGCAGCCGGCCTGAGAATGAGCAGTTCTTC.

V usage is TRBV4-1 and J usage is TRBJ2-5; possible D gene TRBD2, 5 bases. The V end lost 1 base, the J end lost 0 bases, and 6 bases lay between the germline ends. This CDR3 is 14 amino acids long. From germline, CDR1 is MGHRA and CDR2 YSYEKL. CDR3 protein: CASSQADYQETQYF. The CDR3 coding sequence is TGCGCCAGCAGCCAAGCGGACTACCAAGAGACCCAGTACTTC.

The chain links TRBV5-1 to TRBJ2-7, with no clear D. Looked up from germline, CDR1 is SGHRS and CDR2 is YFSETQ. CDR3 length equals 14 residues. Trimming cost V 4 bases and J 3 bases, with 14 bases left between them. CDR3 amino acids: CASSPSELNYEQYF. CDR3 sequence (DNA): TGCGCCAGCAGCCCAAGCGAGCTAAACTACGAGCAGTACTTC.

The chain uses TRBV4-2 and TRBJ2-1, with 8 bases that match TRBD2. V was pared by 1 base and J by 8 bases, with 7 bases of the junction left unmatched. CDR1 is LGHNA, CDR2 YNFKEQ, per germline. The CDR3 runs 15 residues. The CDR3 loop is CASSQVSGGSDEQFF. The CDR3 DNA sequence: TGTGCCAGCAGCCAAGTATCGGGAGGGTCCGATGAGCAGTTCTTC.

The V and J genes are TRBV2 and TRBJ1-2; 7 nucleotides align to TRBD1. In germline, CDR1 is SNHLY, CDR2 FYNNEI. The CDR3 contains 15 residues. The V and J ends lost 6 bases and 6 bases, in that order; junction bases with no gene match: 13. The CDR3 bases are TGTGCCAGCAGGGACGACACAGGGGTGGGAGATGGCTACACCTTC. Residues: CASRDDTGVGDGYTF.

The chain carries TRBV6-1 and TRBJ1-4, with D possibly being TRBD1 (5 bases). The CDR3 is 15 amino acids. CDR1 MNHNS and CDR2 SASEGT come from the germline V gene. Trimming shortened V by 8 bases and J by 4 bases, and 17 bases separated the two germline ends. The CDR3 loop is CASSHFGGDNEKLFF. CDR3 in DNA: TGTGCCAGCTCGCATTTCGGAGGGGATAATGAAAAACTGTTTTTT.

V is TRBV1 and J is TRBJ1-5. TRBV1 is tagged as a pseudogene. The CDR3 runs to 16 residues. In nucleotides, the CDR3 is TGCACCAGCAGCTTTATGGTCCGGGAAAAGGATCAGCCCCAGCATTTT. This gives the protein CTSSFMVREKDQPQHF.

V gene TRBV18 combines with J gene TRBJ2-6, with TRBD2 matching 13 bases. Germline V lookup: CDR1 KGHSH, CDR2 LQKENI. Trimming at V came to 4 bases and at J to 2 bases, leaving 5 bases not matched to a gene. This CDR3 spans 18 amino acids. DNA of the CDR3: TGTGCCAGCTCACGAGGGACTAGCGGGAAAGCTGGGGCCAACGTCCTGACTTTC. This encodes CASSRGTSGKAGANVLTF.

The chain is built from TRBV12-5 and TRBJ2-6; tentatively, D is TRBD1 (5 bases). The CDR3 spans 16 residues. V shed 10 bases and J shed 0 bases, with 16 bases lying between them. Looked up from germline, CDR1 is LGHNT and CDR2 is FRNRAP. CDR3 coding DNA: TGTGCTATTCTGACAGCAAAGTTCTCTGGGGCCAACGTCCTGACTTTC. This translates into CAILTAKFSGANVLTF.